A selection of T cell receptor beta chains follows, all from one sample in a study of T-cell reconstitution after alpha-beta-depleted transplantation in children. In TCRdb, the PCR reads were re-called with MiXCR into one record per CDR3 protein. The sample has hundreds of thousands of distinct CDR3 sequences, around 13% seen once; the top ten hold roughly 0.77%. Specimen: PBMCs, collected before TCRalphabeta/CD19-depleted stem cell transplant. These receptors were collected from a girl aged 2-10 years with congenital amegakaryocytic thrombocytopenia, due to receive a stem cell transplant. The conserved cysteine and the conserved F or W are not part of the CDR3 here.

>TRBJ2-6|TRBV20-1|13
SASTAGAGANVLT
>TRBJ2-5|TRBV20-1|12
SARGSGIQETQY
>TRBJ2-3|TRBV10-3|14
AISEPEQGLTDTQY
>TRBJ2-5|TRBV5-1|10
ASSYSQGTQY
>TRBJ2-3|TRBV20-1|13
SAGRADIGADTQY
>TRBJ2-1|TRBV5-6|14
ASSVTRLSSYNEQF
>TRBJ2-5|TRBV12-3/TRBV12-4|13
ASSDRTGGVETQY
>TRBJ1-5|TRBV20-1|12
SARRDSGNQPQH
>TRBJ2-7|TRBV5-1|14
ASSPTRGAVLYEQY
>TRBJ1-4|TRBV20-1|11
SAMQTVGEKLF
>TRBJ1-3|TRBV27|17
ASSPESYISPDAGNTIY
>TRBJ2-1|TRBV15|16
ATSRDRWGEQSYNEQF
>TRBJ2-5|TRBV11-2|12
ASSFNGLGETQY
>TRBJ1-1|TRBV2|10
ASSDGGAEAF
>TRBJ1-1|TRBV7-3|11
ASSLQGLGEAF
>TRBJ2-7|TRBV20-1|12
SARLARFDYEQY
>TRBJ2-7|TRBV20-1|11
SARLAGLHEQY
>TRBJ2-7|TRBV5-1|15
ASSSTGLNLGLYEQY
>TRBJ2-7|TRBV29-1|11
SVEFRNSYEQY
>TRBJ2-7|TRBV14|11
ASSAELSYEQY
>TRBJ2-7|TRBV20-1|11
SAIPGRPVEQY
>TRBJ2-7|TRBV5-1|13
ASVPSPDRTYEQY
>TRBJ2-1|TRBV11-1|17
ASSSKFGAGDRGGNEQF
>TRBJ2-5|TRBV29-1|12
SVEEGAGVETQY
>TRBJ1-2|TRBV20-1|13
SAGGLLDLGYGYT
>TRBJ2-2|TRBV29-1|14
SASLAGRTRTGELF
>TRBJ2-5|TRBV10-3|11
ATSGTDQETQY
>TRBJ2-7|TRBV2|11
ASSEVGLGEQY
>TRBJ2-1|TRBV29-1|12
SVFALAGNNEQF
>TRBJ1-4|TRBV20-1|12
SAVRDRGDEKLF
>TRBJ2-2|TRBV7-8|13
ASSLDGGGTGELF
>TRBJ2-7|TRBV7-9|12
ASSLLQSGTEQY
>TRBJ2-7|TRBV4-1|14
ASSQAGTSGSYEQY
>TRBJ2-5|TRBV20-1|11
SANVPRQETQY
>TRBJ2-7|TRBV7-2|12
ASSFPGLGYEQY
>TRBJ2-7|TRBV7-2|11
ASRLTVAYEQY
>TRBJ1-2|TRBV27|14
ASSPSGRRVNYGYT
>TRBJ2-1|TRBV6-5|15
ASSYTPGLAAENEQF
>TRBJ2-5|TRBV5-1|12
ASSSRTAQETQY
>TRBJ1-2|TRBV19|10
ASRTGQYGYT
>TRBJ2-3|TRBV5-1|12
ASSTGWDTDTQY
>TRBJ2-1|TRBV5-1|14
ASSLGGTSADNEQF
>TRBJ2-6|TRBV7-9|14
ASSARPGTGANVLT
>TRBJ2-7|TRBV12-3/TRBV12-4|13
ASSSGGTGNYEQY
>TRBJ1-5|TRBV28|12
ASNPGGFLKPQH
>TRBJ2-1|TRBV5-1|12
ASSLVGNYNEQF
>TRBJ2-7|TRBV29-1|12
SVEDGDSSYEQY
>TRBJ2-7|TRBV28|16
ASSFPGLAGALRGEQY